This T cell receptor (beta chain) was sequenced for a study of control samples from healthy donors and cancer patients. Only in-frame clones appear in the TCRdb table, and some are missing; sequencing was by immunoSEQ multiplex PCR. The sample holds 150,000 or so clones, roughly 93% seen once. The sample taken for sequencing was blood. This clonotype originated in a young man in good health.

The CDR3 is CASGGSEGYTF. CDR3 sequence (DNA): TGTGCCAGCGGAGGGTCGGAGGGCTACACCTTC. V usage is TRBV7-9 and J usage is TRBJ1-2, with unresolved D. CDR1 is SEHNR, CDR2 FQNEAQ, per germline (reference sequence). V was pared by 8 bases and J by 8 bases, with 12 bases between. There are 11 residues in the CDR3.